Sequencing of this T cell receptor beta chain was carried out in a study of identifying expanded T cells in peripheral blood (dated by TCRdb to between 2019 and 2020). Study-wide context: Technical replicates were generated by sequencing separate aliquots of the same genomic DNA pool, and four replicates were compared pairwise. The research as a whole found: In all healthy donors, the variance in clone template counts between samples taken 2 to 3 weeks apart rose significantly as total template count increased. Across all healthy-donor time intervals, the beta-binomial model significantly lowered both the number of clones called differentially abundant and the false-positive rate. The binomial model flagged 0.9 to 1.5 differentially abundant clones between technical replicates, compared with approximately 15 over around 2 weeks and 19 to 20 over roughly 4 weeks. The authors expected that biological variance in healthy repertoires might rise further over much longer intervals, such as months to years.

During the collection period, no infections or other immune events were recorded for the healthy donors. Time-dependent variance in a beta-binomial model of T-cell clone differential abundance was calibrated using healthy-donor blood repertoires as a training cohort. The training cohort comprised roughly ten healthy donors, 3 female and 7 male. On average the donors were approximately 43 years old, and their ages spanned roughly 25 to 70 years. Whole blood, obtained from a commercial supplier, was collected from each healthy donor at three time points spaced approximately 13 days apart. For immunosequencing, genomic DNA was extracted from unsorted whole blood. The immunoSEQ Assay, which relies on bias-controlled multiplex PCR amplification of genomic DNA, was used to profile TCRbeta CDR3 regions. The original pipeline was this. To quantify the absolute abundance of each unique TCRbeta CDR3 region, the sequences were collapsed and filtered. Differential abundance was tested with two models: a binomial (Fisher-equivalent) model and a beta-binomial model that adds time-dependent variance fitted from healthy donors. Clones with fewer than 5 combined templates were removed, and a clone was called differentially abundant if the clone's Benjamini-Hochberg FDR was below 0.01. Using the form v = (b*log(k)+a)^2, the beta-binomial variance was modeled as a function of the total template count across the two samples. TCRdb holds this immuneACCESS table with in-frame rearrangements only. Some clones are missing; in checked studies, unresolved V genes explain under half, and the rest has no known cause. That table gives V, J and clone size, and the DNA gave D and trimming. The sample profile shows 70,000 to 100,000 clones; about 88% of them were found once. 3.5% to 4.5% of the sample comes from the top ten.

A note on this clone: No antigen is known for it. The input lacks base qualities; no much larger clone sits a single base away.

The source of this sequence is a person aged 18 to 75 in good health. The sample taken for sequencing was blood.

The CDR3 reads CASSGTSGINTGELFF. The sequence in DNA is TGTGCCAGCAGCGGGACTAGCGGGATCAACACCGGGGAGCTGTTTTTT. The V and J genes are TRBV5-5 and TRBJ2-2; 13 middle bases align to TRBD2. V lost 4 bases and J lost 2 bases, and the count of bases not matched to a germline gene is 2. Taken from cysteine to phenylalanine, the CDR3 has 16 residues. Only the CDR3 portion is preserved as DNA: 48 bases, with reading frame beginning at the first base. Per the germline V gene (reference sequence), SGHKS is the CDR1 and YYEKEE is the CDR2.